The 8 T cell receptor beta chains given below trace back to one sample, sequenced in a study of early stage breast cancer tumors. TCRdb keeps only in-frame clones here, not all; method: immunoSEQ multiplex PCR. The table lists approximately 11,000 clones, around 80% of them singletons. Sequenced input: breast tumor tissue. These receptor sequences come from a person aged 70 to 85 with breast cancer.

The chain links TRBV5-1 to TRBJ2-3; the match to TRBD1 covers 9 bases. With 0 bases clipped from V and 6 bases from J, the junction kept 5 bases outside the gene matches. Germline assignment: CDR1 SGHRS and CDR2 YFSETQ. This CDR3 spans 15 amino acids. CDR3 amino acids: CASSLVGQGTDTQYF. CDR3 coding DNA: TGCGCCAGCAGCTTGGTTGGACAGGGGACGGATACGCAGTATTTT.

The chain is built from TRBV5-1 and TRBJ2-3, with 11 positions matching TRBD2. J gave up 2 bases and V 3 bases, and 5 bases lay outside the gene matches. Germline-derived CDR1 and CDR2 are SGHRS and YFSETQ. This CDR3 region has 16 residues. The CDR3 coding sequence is TGCGCCAGCAGCTCCCTAGCGGGGGGTAACACAGATACGCAGTATTTT. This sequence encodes CASSSLAGGNTDTQYF. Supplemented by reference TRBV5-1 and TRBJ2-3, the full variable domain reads KAGVTQTPRYLIKTRGQQVTLSCSPISGHRSVSWYQQTPGQGLQFLFEYFSETQRNKGNFPGRFSGRQFSNSRSEMNVSTLELGDSALYLCASSSLAGGNTDTQYFGPGTRLTVL.

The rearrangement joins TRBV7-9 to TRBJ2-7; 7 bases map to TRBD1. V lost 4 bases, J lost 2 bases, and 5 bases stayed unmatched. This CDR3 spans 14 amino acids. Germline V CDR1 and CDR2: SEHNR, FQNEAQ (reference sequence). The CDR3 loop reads CASSSRGRAYEQYF. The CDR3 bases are TGTGCCAGCAGCTCAAGGGGGCGCGCCTACGAGCAGTACTTC.

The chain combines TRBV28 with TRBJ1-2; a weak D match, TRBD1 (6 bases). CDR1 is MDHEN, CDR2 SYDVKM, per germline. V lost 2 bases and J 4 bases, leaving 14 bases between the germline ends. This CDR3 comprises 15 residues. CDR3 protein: CASSLHRVGGYGYTF. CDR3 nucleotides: TGTGCCAGCAGTTTACACAGGGTAGGAGGCTATGGCTACACCTTC.

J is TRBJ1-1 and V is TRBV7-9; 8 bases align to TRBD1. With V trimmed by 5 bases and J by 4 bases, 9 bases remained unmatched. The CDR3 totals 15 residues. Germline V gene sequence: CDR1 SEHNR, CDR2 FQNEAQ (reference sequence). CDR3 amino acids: CASSPLTGVGTEAFF. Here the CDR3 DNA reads TGTGCCAGCAGCCCCCTGACAGGGGTCGGCACTGAAGCTTTCTTT.

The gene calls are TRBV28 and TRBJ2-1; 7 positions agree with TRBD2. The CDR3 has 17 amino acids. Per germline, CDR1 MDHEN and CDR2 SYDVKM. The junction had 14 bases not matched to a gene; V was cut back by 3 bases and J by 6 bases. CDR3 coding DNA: TGTGCCAGCAGTTTTCCCATGTGGCGGGAGTTGGGCAATGAGCAGTTCTTC. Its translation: CASSFPMWRELGNEQFF.

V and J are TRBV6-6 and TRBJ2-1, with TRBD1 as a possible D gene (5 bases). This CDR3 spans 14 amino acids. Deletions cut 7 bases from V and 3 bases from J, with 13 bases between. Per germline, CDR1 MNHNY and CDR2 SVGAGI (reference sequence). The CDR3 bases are TGTGCCAGCATTGGGTGGGGCAGCTACAATGAGCAGTTCTTC. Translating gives CASIGWGSYNEQFF.

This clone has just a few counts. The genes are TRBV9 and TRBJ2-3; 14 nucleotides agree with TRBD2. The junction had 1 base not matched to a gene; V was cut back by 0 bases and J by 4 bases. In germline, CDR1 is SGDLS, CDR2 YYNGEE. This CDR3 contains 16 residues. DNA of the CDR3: TGTGCCAGCAGCGTAGGGGGACTAGCGGGGGCAGATACGCAGTATTTT. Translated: CASSVGGLAGADTQYF.